These T cell receptor beta chains were read from a single sample in a study of memory CD4+ T cells and cytomegalovirus serostatus. Assay used: immunoSEQ multiplex PCR; TCRdb lists only in-frame clones, some missing. Among some 80,000 clones listed, approximately 84% were seen once. The specimen was memory CD4+ T cells from blood. All receptors come from an adult in good health and CMV-seronegative. The CDR3 runs from the conserved cysteine through the conserved F or W. Fields, in order: D gene, clone size, J gene, V gene, CDR3 protein, CDR3 DNA. D genes are given only for firm matches. Size is omitted from some rows. Given values are once, few, many or a class for expanded clones.

D gene: -; clone size: few; J gene: TRBJ2-5; V gene: TRBV10-2; CDR3 protein: CASSDGSGETQYF; CDR3 DNA: TGCGCCAGCAGTGATGGGTCGGGGGAGACCCAGTACTTC
D gene: -; clone size: -; J gene: TRBJ2-7; V gene: TRBV7-3; CDR3 protein: CASSLVRDRPEQYF; CDR3 DNA: TGTGCCAGCAGCTTAGTCCGAGACAGGCCCGAGCAGTACTTC
D gene: TRBD1; clone size: -; J gene: TRBJ2-7; V gene: TRBV5-1; CDR3 protein: CASSLATGGYEQYF; CDR3 DNA: TGCGCCAGCAGCTTGGCCACAGGGGGCTACGAGCAGTACTTC
D gene: -; clone size: few; J gene: TRBJ1-5; V gene: TRBV2; CDR3 protein: CASSERFEGSNQPQHF; CDR3 DNA: TGTGCCAGCAGTGAACGATTTGAAGGTAGCAATCAGCCCCAGCATTTT
D gene: TRBD2; clone size: once; J gene: TRBJ2-7; V gene: TRBV7-3; CDR3 protein: CASSLTSGGSYEQYF; CDR3 DNA: TGTGCCAGCAGCTTAACTAGCGGGGGTTCCTACGAGCAGTACTTC
D gene: -; clone size: -; J gene: TRBJ1-5; V gene: TRBV30; CDR3 protein: CAWSLRQGYQPQHF; CDR3 DNA: TGTGCCTGGAGTTTAAGGCAGGGGTATCAGCCCCAGCATTTT
D gene: -; clone size: -; J gene: TRBJ1-1; V gene: TRBV5-1; CDR3 protein: CASSLVRTADTEAFF; CDR3 DNA: TGCGCCAGCAGCTTGGTTCGCACAGCGGACACTGAAGCTTTCTTT
D gene: -; clone size: -; J gene: TRBJ2-7; V gene: TRBV15; CDR3 protein: CATSRDLGSYEQYF; CDR3 DNA: TGTGCCACCAGCAGAGATCTGGGCAGCTACGAGCAGTACTTC
D gene: TRBD2; clone size: -; J gene: TRBJ2-3; V gene: TRBV5-8; CDR3 protein: CASSAGTRRTDTQYF; CDR3 DNA: TGTGCCAGCAGCGCCGGGACTAGGAGAACAGATACGCAGTATTTT
D gene: -; clone size: once; J gene: TRBJ1-2; V gene: TRBV27; CDR3 protein: CASSLLGAGLWGYTF; CDR3 DNA: TGTGCCAGCAGTTTGCTTGGGGCAGGACTCTGGGGCTACACCTTC
D gene: -; clone size: few; J gene: TRBJ1-3; V gene: TRBV10-3; CDR3 protein: CAISVDISGNTIYF; CDR3 DNA: TGTGCCATCAGTGTGGACATCTCTGGAAACACCATATATTTT
D gene: TRBD2; clone size: -; J gene: TRBJ2-5; V gene: TRBV10-2; CDR3 protein: CASSEGPRKTSGFKETQYF; CDR3 DNA: TGCGCCAGCAGTGAGGGACCGCGAAAGACTAGCGGGTTTAAAGAGACCCAGTACTTC
D gene: -; clone size: -; J gene: TRBJ2-2; V gene: TRBV9; CDR3 protein: CASSVEPTTENTGELFF; CDR3 DNA: TGTGCCAGCAGCGTAGAACCTACAACAGAGAACACCGGGGAGCTGTTTTTT
D gene: -; clone size: -; J gene: TRBJ1-1; V gene: TRBV5-1; CDR3 protein: CASSLASPGNTEAFF; CDR3 DNA: TGCGCCAGCAGCTTGGCCTCCCCGGGGAACACTGAAGCTTTCTTT
D gene: TRBD1; clone size: -; J gene: TRBJ2-3; V gene: TRBV7-2; CDR3 protein: CASSSRQGADTQYF; CDR3 DNA: TGTGCCAGCAGCTCCAGACAGGGCGCAGATACGCAGTATTTT
D gene: TRBD1; clone size: -; J gene: TRBJ1-1; V gene: TRBV6-5; CDR3 protein: CASSQGTGGKAFF; CDR3 DNA: TGTGCCAGCAGTCAAGGGACAGGGGGCAAAGCTTTCTTT
D gene: -; clone size: -; J gene: TRBJ2-5; V gene: TRBV7-6; CDR3 protein: CASSADQETQYF; CDR3 DNA: TGTGCCAGCAGCGCCGACCAAGAGACCCAGTACTTC
D gene: -; clone size: -; J gene: TRBJ2-5; V gene: TRBV2; CDR3 protein: CASREERTAGETQYF; CDR3 DNA: TGTGCCAGCAGGGAAGAAAGGACAGCGGGAGAGACCCAGTACTTC
D gene: TRBD1; clone size: -; J gene: TRBJ1-1; V gene: TRBV19; CDR3 protein: CASSMGGGRGNTEAFF; CDR3 DNA: TGTGCCAGTAGTATGGGAGGGGGCAGGGGGAACACTGAAGCTTTCTTT
D gene: TRBD1; clone size: -; J gene: TRBJ1-2; V gene: TRBV6-5; CDR3 protein: CASSWDSSNYGYTF; CDR3 DNA: TGTGCCAGCAGCTGGGACAGTTCTAACTATGGCTACACCTTC
D gene: -; clone size: -; J gene: TRBJ1-3; V gene: TRBV7-9; CDR3 protein: CASNPVAGATGNTIYF; CDR3 DNA: TGTGCCAGCAACCCCGTAGCGGGAGCAACAGGAAACACCATATATTTT
D gene: -; clone size: -; J gene: TRBJ1-1; V gene: TRBV7-2; CDR3 protein: CASSSYPTTEAFF; CDR3 DNA: TGTGCCAGCAGCTCCTACCCAACAACTGAAGCTTTCTTT
D gene: -; clone size: -; J gene: TRBJ2-1; V gene: TRBV14; CDR3 protein: CASSRLQIRADEQFF; CDR3 DNA: TGTGCCAGCAGTCGCCTGCAGATTCGGGCTGATGAGCAGTTCTTC
D gene: TRBD2; clone size: -; J gene: TRBJ2-7; V gene: TRBV12-5; CDR3 protein: CASGLGGTTSYEQYF; CDR3 DNA: TGTGCTAGTGGTTTGGGGGGGACTACCTCCTACGAGCAGTACTTC
D gene: -; clone size: -; J gene: TRBJ2-3; V gene: TRBV1; CDR3 protein: CTSSQDRTDTQYF; CDR3 DNA: TGCACCAGCAGCCAAGATCGGACAGATACGCAGTATTTT
D gene: -; clone size: -; J gene: TRBJ1-1; V gene: TRBV27; CDR3 protein: CASSSRGRANTEAFF; CDR3 DNA: TGTGCCAGCAGTTCCAGGGGACGGGCGAACACTGAAGCTTTCTTT
D gene: -; clone size: -; J gene: TRBJ1-1; V gene: TRBV5-5; CDR3 protein: CASSLTRANTEAFF; CDR3 DNA: TGTGCCAGCAGCTTAACCAGGGCGAACACTGAAGCTTTCTTT
D gene: TRBD1; clone size: -; J gene: TRBJ1-5; V gene: TRBV19; CDR3 protein: CASSLGTVSNQPQHF; CDR3 DNA: TGTGCCAGTAGTCTTGGGACAGTTAGCAATCAGCCCCAGCATTTT
D gene: -; clone size: -; J gene: TRBJ2-5; V gene: TRBV30; CDR3 protein: CAWSVLKETQYF; CDR3 DNA: TGTGCCTGGAGTGTTCTAAAAGAGACCCAGTACTTC
D gene: -; clone size: -; J gene: TRBJ1-5; V gene: TRBV30; CDR3 protein: CAWSGDSGQPQHF; CDR3 DNA: TGTGCCTGGTCAGGTGACAGCGGTCAGCCCCAGCATTTT
D gene: TRBD1; clone size: -; J gene: TRBJ1-1; V gene: TRBV19; CDR3 protein: CASSAQGAHTEAFF; CDR3 DNA: TGTGCCAGTAGCGCACAGGGGGCGCATACTGAAGCTTTCTTT
D gene: -; clone size: few; J gene: TRBJ2-1; V gene: TRBV19; CDR3 protein: CASMGGNEQFF; CDR3 DNA: TGTGCCAGTATGGGGGGCAATGAGCAGTTCTTC
D gene: TRBD1; clone size: -; J gene: TRBJ1-5; V gene: TRBV9; CDR3 protein: CASSGTGGAGQPQHF; CDR3 DNA: TGTGCCAGCAGCGGAACAGGGGGCGCGGGTCAGCCCCAGCATTTT
D gene: -; clone size: -; J gene: TRBJ1-5; V gene: TRBV2; CDR3 protein: CASSSQPNQPQHF; CDR3 DNA: TGTGCCAGCAGTTCCCAACCGAATCAGCCCCAGCATTTT
D gene: -; clone size: -; J gene: TRBJ2-3; V gene: TRBV9; CDR3 protein: CASSASPGVADTQYF; CDR3 DNA: TGTGCCAGCAGCGCATCCCCGGGGGTCGCAGATACGCAGTATTTT
D gene: -; clone size: -; J gene: TRBJ1-4; V gene: TRBV19; CDR3 protein: CASSGGEPADEKLFF; CDR3 DNA: TGTGCCAGTAGTGGGGGGGAACCGGCGGACGAAAAACTGTTTTTT
D gene: TRBD1; clone size: -; J gene: TRBJ2-5; V gene: TRBV7-3; CDR3 protein: CASSPRPGGKETQYF; CDR3 DNA: TGTGCCAGCAGCCCCCGGCCAGGGGGAAAAGAGACCCAGTACTTC
D gene: TRBD1; clone size: -; J gene: TRBJ1-4; V gene: TRBV4-3; CDR3 protein: CASSQEGGAGGGEKLFF; CDR3 DNA: TGCGCCAGCAGCCAAGAGGGCGGGGCAGGGGGTGGTGAAAAACTGTTTTTT
D gene: TRBD1; clone size: -; J gene: TRBJ2-3; V gene: TRBV7-8; CDR3 protein: CASSWTGGTDTQYF; CDR3 DNA: TGTGCCAGCAGCTGGACAGGGGGCACAGATACGCAGTATTTT
D gene: TRBD1; clone size: -; J gene: TRBJ1-6; V gene: TRBV19; CDR3 protein: CASSQGQRNSPLHF; CDR3 DNA: TGTGCCAGTAGCCAGGGACAGAGAAATTCACCCCTCCACTTT
D gene: -; clone size: -; J gene: TRBJ2-1; V gene: TRBV2; CDR3 protein: CASSPSGSSYNEQFF; CDR3 DNA: TGTGCCAGCAGTCCCAGCGGTAGCTCCTACAATGAGCAGTTCTTC
D gene: -; clone size: -; J gene: TRBJ2-2; V gene: TRBV25-1; CDR3 protein: CASSRTGNTGELFF; CDR3 DNA: TGTGCCAGCAGTAGAACAGGGAACACCGGGGAGCTGTTTTTT
D gene: -; clone size: -; J gene: TRBJ2-7; V gene: TRBV9; CDR3 protein: CASSPDPGLSYEQYF; CDR3 DNA: TGTGCCAGCAGCCCCGACCCGGGTTTATCCTACGAGCAGTACTTC
D gene: -; clone size: -; J gene: TRBJ1-5; V gene: TRBV2; CDR3 protein: CASSVSQPQHF; CDR3 DNA: TGTGCCAGCAGTGTCAGTCAGCCCCAGCATTTT
D gene: -; clone size: once; J gene: TRBJ1-1; V gene: TRBV9; CDR3 protein: CASSRELRHSNTEAFF; CDR3 DNA: TGTGCCAGCAGCAGGGAGCTTCGGCACTCTAACACTGAAGCTTTCTTT